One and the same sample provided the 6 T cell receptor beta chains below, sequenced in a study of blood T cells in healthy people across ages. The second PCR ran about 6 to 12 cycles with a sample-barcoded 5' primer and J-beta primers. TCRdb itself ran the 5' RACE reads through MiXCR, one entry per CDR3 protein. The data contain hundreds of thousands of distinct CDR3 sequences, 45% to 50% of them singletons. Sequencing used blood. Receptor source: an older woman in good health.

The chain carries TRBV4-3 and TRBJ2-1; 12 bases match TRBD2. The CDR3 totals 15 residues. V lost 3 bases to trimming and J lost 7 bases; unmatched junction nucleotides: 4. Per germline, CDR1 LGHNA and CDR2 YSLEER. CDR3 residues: CASSHPTSGRNEQFF. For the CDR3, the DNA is TGCGCCAGCAGCCACCCTACTAGCGGGAGGAATGAGCAGTTCTTC.

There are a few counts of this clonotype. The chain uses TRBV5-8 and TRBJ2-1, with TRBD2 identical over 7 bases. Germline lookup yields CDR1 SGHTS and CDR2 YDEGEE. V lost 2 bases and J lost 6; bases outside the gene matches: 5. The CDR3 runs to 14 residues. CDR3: CASSFGGRPNEQFF. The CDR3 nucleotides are TGTGCCAGCAGCTTTGGCGGGAGACCCAATGAGCAGTTCTTC.

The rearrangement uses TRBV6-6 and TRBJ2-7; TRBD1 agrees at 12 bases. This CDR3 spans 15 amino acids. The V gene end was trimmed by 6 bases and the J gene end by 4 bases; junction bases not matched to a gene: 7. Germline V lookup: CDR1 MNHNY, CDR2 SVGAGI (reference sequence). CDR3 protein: CASRPGTGGIYEQYF. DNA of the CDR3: TGTGCCAGCAGGCCCGGGACAGGGGGCATATACGAGCAGTACTTC.

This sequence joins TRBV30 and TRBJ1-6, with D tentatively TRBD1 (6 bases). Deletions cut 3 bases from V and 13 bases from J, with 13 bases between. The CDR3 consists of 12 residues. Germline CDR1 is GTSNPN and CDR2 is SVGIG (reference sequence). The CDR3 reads CAWSAYTGPLHF. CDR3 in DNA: TGTGCCTGGAGCGCCTATACAGGGCCCCTCCACTTT. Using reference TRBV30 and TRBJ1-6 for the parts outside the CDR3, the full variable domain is SQTIHQWPATLVQPVGSPLSLECTVEGTSNPNLYWYRQAAGRGLQLLFYSVGIGQISSEVPQNLSASRPQDRQFILSSKKLLLSDSGFYLCAWSAYTGPLHFGNGTRLTVT.

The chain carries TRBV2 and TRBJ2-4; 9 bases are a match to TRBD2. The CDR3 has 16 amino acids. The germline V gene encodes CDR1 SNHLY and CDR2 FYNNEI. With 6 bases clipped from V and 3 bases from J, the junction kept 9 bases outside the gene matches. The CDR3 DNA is TGTGCCAGCAGGGCCTCTAGCGGGACGGGCAAAAACATTCAGTACTTC. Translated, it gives CASRASSGTGKNIQYF.

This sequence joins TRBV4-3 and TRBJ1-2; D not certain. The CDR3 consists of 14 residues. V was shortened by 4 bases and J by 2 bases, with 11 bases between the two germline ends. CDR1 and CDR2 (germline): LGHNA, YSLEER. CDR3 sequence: CASSRVRENYGYTF. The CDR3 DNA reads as TGCGCCAGCAGCCGAGTGAGAGAGAACTATGGCTACACCTTC.